This T cell receptor (beta chain) is from a study of CD8 T cells in ankylosing spondylitis. General observations from the study: Blood of patients with ankylosing spondylitis appeared to be characterized by a TCR beta motif of several highly homologous variants. Disease-linked clones had a CD8+ phenotype and relatively low frequency in peripheral blood.

Via MiXCR, TCRdb re-called the 5' RACE reads, giving one row per CDR3 protein. In the table there are about 350,000 distinct CDR3 sequences, 20% to 25% of which are singletons. In regard to this clonotype: The antigen remains undetermined.

Germline values: CDR1 SEHNR, CDR2 FQNEAQ (reference sequence). This CDR3 is built from 14 residues. V was trimmed by 0 bases and J by 7 bases, leaving 13 bases between them. This chain connects TRBV7-9 to TRBJ2-7; weak D call: TRBD2 (5 bases). This TCR was sampled from a male donor with ankylosing spondylitis or in good health (not recorded which). Sequencing used blood, either unsorted or a sorted T cell fraction (not recorded which). CDR3 DNA sequence: TGTGCCAGCAGCTTAGCCCTGACCCCGGGGGAGCAGTACTTC. It specifies CASSLALTPGEQYF. The whole variable domain, filled in from reference TRBV7-9 and TRBJ2-7, reads DTGVSQNPRHKITKRGQNVTFRCDPISEHNRLYWYRQTLGQGPEFLTYFQNEAQLEKSRLLSDRFSAERPKGSFSTLEIQRTEQGDSAMYLCASSLALTPGEQYFGPGTRLTVT.